This T cell receptor (beta chain) comes out of a study of blood T cell repertoires in COVID-19. Whole-study context: Samples taken during acute and convalescent COVID-19 were collected in the United States, Italy and Spain.

Original processing notes: Scientists estimated how many nucleated cells there were by amplifying reference gene primers. Sequencing was performed with immunoSEQ multiplex PCR; in TCRdb, only in-frame clones are kept and a portion is missing. Clone size and the V and J calls come from that table; the DNA yielded D and trimming. The table records around 140,000 clones, 88% of them present only once. This CDR3 has 14 amino acids. V was pared by 3 bases and J by 8 bases, with 16 bases between. Germline assignment: CDR1 KGHSH and CDR2 LQKENI. The clonotype comes from a man between 65 and 85 years old with acute or convalescent COVID-19. J is TRBJ1-1 and V is TRBV18; maybe TRBD1 (5 bases). The sample was peripheral blood. The CDR3, as DNA: TGTGCCAGCTCACCGGACACTTTGAGGACAGAAGCTTTCTTT. Its protein product is CASSPDTLRTEAFF.